Shown below are 10 T cell receptor beta chains from a single sample sequenced in a study of cytotoxic CD8 clonotypes in ibrutinib-treated CLL. Produced via immunoSEQ multiplex PCR; TCRdb's table is partial and in-frame only. The sample lists hundreds of thousands of clones; 60% to 80% were seen once. The material sequenced was PBMCs, taken after 12 months of ibrutinib treatment. The receptors stem from a human donor with chronic lymphocytic leukemia.

V gene TRBV11-3 combines with J gene TRBJ2-3, with TRBD2 matching over 7 bases. Germline V lookup: CDR1 SGHNT, CDR2 YENEEA. CDR3 length equals 15 residues. The J segment lost 3 bases and the V segment lost 0 bases, leaving 3 bases of the junction unmatched. CDR3 DNA: TGTGCCAGCAGCTTAGACGGCGGGAGAACAGATACGCAGTATTTT. Translation: CASSLDGGRTDTQYF.

The genes are TRBV19 and TRBJ2-5; 11 positions match TRBD1. CDR1 LNHDA and CDR2 SQIVND come from the germline V gene (reference sequence). There are 15 residues in the CDR3. V trimming: 4 bases; J trimming: 5 bases; junction bases outside the gene matches: 6. The CDR3 sequence is CASSNGQGAVETQYF. Here the CDR3 DNA reads TGTGCCAGTAGTAATGGACAGGGGGCGGTTGAGACCCAGTACTTC.

This clone was picked up one time. J is TRBJ2-5 and V is TRBV5-1; 12 bases match TRBD2. CDR1 and CDR2 from the germline V gene are SGHRS and YFSETQ. The CDR3 runs to 17 residues. The junction had 10 bases not matched to a gene; V was cut back by 2 bases and J by 5 bases. The CDR3 is CASSFRSSGRAGETQYF. In DNA form, the CDR3 reads TGCGCCAGCAGCTTCCGATCTAGCGGGAGGGCCGGTGAGACCCAGTACTTC.

The CDR3 bases are TGCGCCAGCAGCTTGGCCCCGGGGACAGAATCACCCCTCCACTTT. Protein: CASSLAPGTESPLHF. V gene TRBV5-1 combines with J gene TRBJ1-6; 7 nucleotides agree with TRBD1. The CDR3 runs to 15 residues. Unmatched junction bases numbered 7, after V lost 0 bases and J lost 10 bases. Germline loops: CDR1 SGHRS, CDR2 YFSETQ.

The rearrangement joins TRBV7-3 to TRBJ2-2; 7 nucleotides agree with TRBD2. CDR3 size: 15 residues. After removal of 4 bases from V and 7 bases from J, the junction contained 9 bases not matched to a gene. Germline V gene sequence: CDR1 SGHTA, CDR2 FQGTGA. In nucleotides, the CDR3 is TGTGCCAGCAGCTCCCCGGGGGGAGGAAGCGGGGAGCTGTTTTTT. It specifies CASSSPGGGSGELFF.

The chain recombines TRBV18 with TRBJ2-7, with D tentatively TRBD1 (6 bases). V was pared by 2 bases and J by 5 bases, with 19 bases between. The CDR3 has 16 amino acids. Germline V gives CDR1 KGHSH, CDR2 LQKENI. CDR3 region: CASSPIMIQGQNEQYF. The CDR3 bases are TGTGCCAGCTCACCAATAATGATACAGGGTCAAAACGAGCAGTACTTC.

V usage is TRBV4-1 and J usage is TRBJ2-7, with 9 bases lining up with TRBD1. Germline CDR1 and CDR2: MGHRA and YSYEKL. Unmatched junction bases numbered 8, after V lost 2 bases and J lost 6 bases. CDR3 length: 15 residues. The CDR3 DNA is TGCGCCAGCAGCCAACACAACAGGGGGCGAAGCGAGCAGTACTTC. It yields the protein CASSQHNRGRSEQYF.

The rearrangement links TRBV14 to TRBJ2-7, with D hard to call. From germline, CDR1 is SGHDN and CDR2 FVKESK. This CDR3 spans 13 amino acids. The V gene lost 0 bases and the J gene lost 3 bases, with 6 bases spanning the gap. CDR3 residues: CASSQEAYYEQYF. Here the CDR3 DNA reads TGTGCCAGCAGCCAAGAAGCGTACTACGAGCAGTACTTC.

A few counts support this clone. The chain employs TRBV6-1 and TRBJ2-3, with TRBD1 identical over 8 bases. This CDR3 is 16 amino acids long. The J segment lost 1 base and the V segment lost 4 bases, leaving 7 bases of the junction unmatched. Germline V gene sequence: CDR1 MNHNS, CDR2 SASEGT. DNA for the CDR3: TGTGCCAGCAGTGCGGACAGGGCGACGGGCACAGATACGCAGTATTTT. It is translated as CASSADRATGTDTQYF.

In this sample, this clone turned up once. The chain is built from TRBV5-1 and TRBJ2-1, with D perhaps TRBD2 (7 bases). CDR1 and CDR2 (germline): SGHRS, YFSETQ. V lost 4 bases and J 2 bases, leaving 19 bases between the germline ends. The CDR3 contains 17 residues. CDR3: CASSVGGTGGTYNEQFF. DNA for the CDR3: TGCGCCAGCAGCGTAGGGGGAACGGGAGGAACCTACAATGAGCAGTTCTTC.